This T cell receptor beta chain was sequenced in a study of shared clonotypes between healthy human individuals. Measured with immunoSEQ multiplex PCR; TCRdb has only the in-frame clones, and not every one. The profile shows about 2.4 million clones, 93% of them singletons. Study conclusions and caveats: Some naive CD4 clonotypes, around 5%, turned up in common across several donors. There were few donors, and this limited the genetic and exposure-history diversity represented.

Details on this clone: Its specificity is not known.

Into CD45RA+ naive and CD45RA-negative memory subsets, the CD4+ cells were split. The CDR3 is 15 amino acids. Trimming pared 4 bases from V and 0 bases from J, leaving 13 bases between. The V gene's germline CDR1 is SGHRS and CDR2 YFSETQ. This receptor was obtained from a man younger than 35 in good health. Some clones in this sample may be carry-over from other donors' samples. Sample: naive CD4+ T cells from PBMCs. Stated subset: CD45RA+ positively selected. The J gene is TRBJ1-2, the V gene TRBV5-1; D is unclear. The CDR3 DNA is TGCGCCAGCAGCCTCGCACCCCCAACTAACTATGGCTACACCTTC. Translated: CASSLAPPTNYGYTF.